The clone carrying this TCR beta chain was counted once. Its antigen is not identified. The PCR was carried out with 60 Vbeta primers and 13 Jbeta primers. TCRdb's copy holds only in-frame clones and misses some; the assay was immunoSEQ multiplex PCR. The data show some 170,000 clones, with 70% to 80% seen just once and roughly 3.5% held by the top ten. This entry comes from a study of cytomegalovirus exposure and HLA in healthy donors. Whole-study context: Unique TCR beta sequences numbering approximately 120 million came from around 180 million T cells in an earlier analysis. The study's findings and limits: Several top significant clusters appeared, in a later analysis, to be linked to common viral pathogens. Productive status was seen about 90% or about 30% of the time for most TCR beta V segments in an earlier analysis.

The CDR3 consists of 17 residues. Germline V CDR1 and CDR2: SGHAT, FQDESV (reference sequence). With 5 bases removed from V and 1 base from J, the gap between germline ends came to 19 bases. The chain uses TRBV11-1 and TRBJ2-3; D possibly corresponds to TRBD2 (7 bases). Sample: PBMCs. This clonotype originated in a woman in her sixties in good health and CMV-seropositive. The DNA of the CDR3 is TGTGCCAGCAGCACCCCTGGGGGGGGCGCTGGCACAGATACGCAGTATTTT. Translation gives CASSTPGGGAGTDTQYF.